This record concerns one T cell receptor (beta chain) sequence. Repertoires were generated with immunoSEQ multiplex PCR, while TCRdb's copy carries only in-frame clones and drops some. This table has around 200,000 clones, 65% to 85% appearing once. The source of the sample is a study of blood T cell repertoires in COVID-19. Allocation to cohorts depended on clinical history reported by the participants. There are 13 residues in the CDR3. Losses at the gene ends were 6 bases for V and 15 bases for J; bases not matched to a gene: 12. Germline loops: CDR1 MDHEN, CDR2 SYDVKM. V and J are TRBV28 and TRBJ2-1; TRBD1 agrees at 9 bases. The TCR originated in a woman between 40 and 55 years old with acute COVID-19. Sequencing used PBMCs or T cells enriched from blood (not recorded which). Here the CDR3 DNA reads TGTGCCAGCAGCGGGACAGGGTTTCCAGAGGGGTTCTTC. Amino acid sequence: CASSGTGFPEGFF. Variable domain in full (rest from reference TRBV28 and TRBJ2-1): DVKVTQSSRYLVKRTGEKVFLECVQDMDHENMFWYRQDPGLGLRLIYFSYDVKMKEKGDIPEGYSVSREKKERFSLILESASTNQTSMYLCASSGTGFPEGFFGPGTRLTVL.